This T cell receptor (beta chain) appears in the sequencing data of a study of T-cell reconstitution after alpha-beta-depleted transplantation in children. Study findings and constraints: Surviving recipient T cells and intrathymic progenitors accounted for some patients' high TCRbeta diversity at day 60.

Preparing the TCRbeta library involved the use of unique molecular identifiers. TCRdb re-called the PCR reads with MiXCR, one entry per CDR3 protein. The sample lists nearly 200,000 distinct CDR3 sequences; 5% to 6.5% were seen once. The germline gives CDR1 MNHEY, CDR2 SMNVEV (reference sequence). The CDR3 runs to 13 residues. Trimming cost V 5 bases and J 2 bases, with 10 bases left between them. This clonotype was detected only a few times. Its cognate antigen is unknown. The J gene is TRBJ2-7, the V gene TRBV27, with D perhaps TRBD2 (5 bases). Material: PBMCs, obtained before TCRalphabeta/CD19-depleted stem cell transplant. The TCR sequence derives from a girl under three years old with combined immunodeficiency, due to receive a stem cell transplant. The CDR3 sequence is CASSPGSAYEQYF. The CDR3, as DNA: TGTGCCAGCAGTCCTGGTAGCGCCTACGAGCAGTACTTC.